This T cell receptor beta chain was profiled in a study of Graves' ophthalmopathy and Graves' hyperthyroidism. Background on the study: At the time of initial diagnosis and before any treatment, peripheral blood was collected.

The J segment lost 5 bases and the V segment lost 7 bases, leaving 13 bases of the junction unmatched. Germline values: CDR1 LGHNA, CDR2 YSLEER. This CDR3 region has 16 residues. Turning to this clonotype: The antigen remains unidentified.

Amplification targeted the TCR beta CDR3 regions, with RNA transcripts as the source material. In the first round, RT-PCR was carried out with HTBI primers, and a multiplex PCR formed the second round. Using its own MiXCR run on the multiplex PCR reads, TCRdb lists one record per CDR3 protein. The sample has 650,000 to 900,000 distinct CDR3 sequences, around 40% seen once. All donors with ophthalmopathy were recorded as having moderate-to-severe activity, CAS ≥3, NOSPECS ≥4 and a duration under 3 months. Clinical symptoms, serum thyroxine, TRAb, thyroid ultrasound and orbital computed tomography formed the basis of diagnosis. Study observations and caveats: Detected in blood as well were most expanded thyroid clonotypes with frequency above 0.001.

The chain joins TRBV4-3 to TRBJ2-7, with 11 bases that match TRBD1. Sequencing used peripheral blood. The sequence came from an adult man with Graves' ophthalmopathy. The CDR3, as DNA: TGCGCCAGCAACCCACTGGGGACAGGGGGTCCCGACGAGCAGTACTTC. Translating gives CASNPLGTGGPDEQYF.